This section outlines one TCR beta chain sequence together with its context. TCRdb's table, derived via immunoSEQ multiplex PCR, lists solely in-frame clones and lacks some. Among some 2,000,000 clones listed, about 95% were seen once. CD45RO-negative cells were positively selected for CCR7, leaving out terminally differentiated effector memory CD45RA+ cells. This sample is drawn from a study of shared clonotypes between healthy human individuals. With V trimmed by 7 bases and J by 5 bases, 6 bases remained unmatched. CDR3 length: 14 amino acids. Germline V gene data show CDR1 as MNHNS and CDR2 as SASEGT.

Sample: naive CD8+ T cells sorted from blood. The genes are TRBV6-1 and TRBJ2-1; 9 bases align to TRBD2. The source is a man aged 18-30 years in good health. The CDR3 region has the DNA TGTGCCAGCACCGCTAGCGGGATCAACAATGAGCAGTTCTTC. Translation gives CASTASGINNEQFF.